This T cell receptor beta chain originates from a study of cytomegalovirus exposure and HLA in healthy donors. Study-level findings and limits: The classifier reportedly diagnosed cytomegalovirus status with high sensitivity and specificity. There were some public TCRs occurring in many donors, but most TCR sequences were rare. Sequencing likely generated an artifact that appeared as a cluster of highly shared sequence variants. It has been reported that TCR beta sequences accurately predicted the HLA-A and HLA-B alleles of most subjects.

With 60 Vbeta and 13 Jbeta primers, the PCR was carried out. The method was immunoSEQ multiplex PCR; TCRdb's version includes in-frame clones alone and lacks a portion of them. Of 150,000 to 250,000 clones in the sample, approximately 78% were seen once. About this clone itself: Its target is not known.

Germline CDR1 and CDR2: SGDLS and YYNGEE. This CDR3 is 13 amino acids long. V dropped 7 bases and J dropped 8; count of bases not matched to a gene: 10. The gene calls are TRBV9 and TRBJ1-2; 8 nucleotides line up with TRBD1. This TCR was recovered from a woman in her fifties or sixties in good health and CMV-seropositive. Sequenced material: PBMCs. The CDR3 nucleotides read TGTGCCAGCTCGGGTGGACAGGGAGAAGGCTACACCTTC. This encodes CASSGGQGEGYTF.